This entry is about one T cell receptor (beta chain). Trimming took 5 bases from V and 4 from J, leaving 17 bases between them. The CDR3 covers 15 residues. Germline CDR1 and CDR2: MNHNS and SASEGT. This sample is part of a study of blood T cell repertoires in COVID-19. Overall study: T cells, B-cell-depleted T cells, or PBMCs provided the cDNA or gDNA that served as material.

Using immunoSEQ multiplex PCR, the repertoire was profiled, and TCRdb retains in-frame clones only, with some absent. The table records 300,000 to 450,000 clones, roughly nine tenths of them present only once. The V call is TRBV6-1, the J call TRBJ1-2; TRBD1 might be the D (6 bases). The sample comprised PBMCs or T cells enriched from blood (not recorded which). The TCR sequence derives from a woman aged 25 to 39 who had recovered from COVID-19. Here the CDR3 DNA reads TGTGCCAGCAGTAATCAGGCAGGGGCGGGCTATGGCTACACCTTC. Protein sequence: CASSNQAGAGYGYTF.